The following is a T cell receptor beta chain sequence with its context. Its antigen is unknown. Germline CDR1 reads SGHTS; CDR2 reads YDEGEE. Trimming shortened V by 4 bases and J by 6 bases, and 17 bases separated the two germline ends. The CDR3 contains 15 residues. The data were obtained in a study of cytomegalovirus exposure and HLA in healthy donors. Regarding the study as a whole: The sole available immune exposure information was CMV serostatus. For cytomegalovirus status, the classifier reportedly gave diagnoses with high specificity and sensitivity. Later findings reportedly placed an Asian-associated ancestry cluster below the approximately 700-donor mean for N-insertions. Researchers reported in a later analysis that common viral pathogens appeared linked to several top clusters.

The PCR contained 60 Vbeta and 13 Jbeta primers. Sequenced by immunoSEQ multiplex PCR; TCRdb stores in-frame clones only, minus some. The data show 220,000 or so clones, with 60% to 80% seen just once and 1.8% held by the top ten. Input material: PBMCs. The chain recombines TRBV5-8 with TRBJ1-5, with a possible D match to TRBD1 (5 bases). The receptor's source is a woman aged 30 to 39 in good health and CMV-seronegative. In DNA form, the CDR3 reads TGTGCCAGCAGCGTACAGACGTTGGGGGGTCAGCCCCAGCATTTT. Residues: CASSVQTLGGQPQHF.